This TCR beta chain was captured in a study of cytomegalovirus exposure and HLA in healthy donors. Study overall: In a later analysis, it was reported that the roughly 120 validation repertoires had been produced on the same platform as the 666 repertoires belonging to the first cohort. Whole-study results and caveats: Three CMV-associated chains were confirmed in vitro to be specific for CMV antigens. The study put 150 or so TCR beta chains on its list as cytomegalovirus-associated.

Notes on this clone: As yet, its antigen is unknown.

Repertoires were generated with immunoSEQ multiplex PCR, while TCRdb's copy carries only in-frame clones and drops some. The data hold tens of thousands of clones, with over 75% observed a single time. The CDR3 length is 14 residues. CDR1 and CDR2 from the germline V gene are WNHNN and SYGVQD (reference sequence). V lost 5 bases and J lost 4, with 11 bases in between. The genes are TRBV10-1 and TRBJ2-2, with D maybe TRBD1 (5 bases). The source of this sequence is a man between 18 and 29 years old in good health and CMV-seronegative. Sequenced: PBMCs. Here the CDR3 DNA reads TGCGCCAGCAGTAAAACCAGGGCCACCGGGGAGCTGTTTTTT. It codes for CASSKTRATGELFF.